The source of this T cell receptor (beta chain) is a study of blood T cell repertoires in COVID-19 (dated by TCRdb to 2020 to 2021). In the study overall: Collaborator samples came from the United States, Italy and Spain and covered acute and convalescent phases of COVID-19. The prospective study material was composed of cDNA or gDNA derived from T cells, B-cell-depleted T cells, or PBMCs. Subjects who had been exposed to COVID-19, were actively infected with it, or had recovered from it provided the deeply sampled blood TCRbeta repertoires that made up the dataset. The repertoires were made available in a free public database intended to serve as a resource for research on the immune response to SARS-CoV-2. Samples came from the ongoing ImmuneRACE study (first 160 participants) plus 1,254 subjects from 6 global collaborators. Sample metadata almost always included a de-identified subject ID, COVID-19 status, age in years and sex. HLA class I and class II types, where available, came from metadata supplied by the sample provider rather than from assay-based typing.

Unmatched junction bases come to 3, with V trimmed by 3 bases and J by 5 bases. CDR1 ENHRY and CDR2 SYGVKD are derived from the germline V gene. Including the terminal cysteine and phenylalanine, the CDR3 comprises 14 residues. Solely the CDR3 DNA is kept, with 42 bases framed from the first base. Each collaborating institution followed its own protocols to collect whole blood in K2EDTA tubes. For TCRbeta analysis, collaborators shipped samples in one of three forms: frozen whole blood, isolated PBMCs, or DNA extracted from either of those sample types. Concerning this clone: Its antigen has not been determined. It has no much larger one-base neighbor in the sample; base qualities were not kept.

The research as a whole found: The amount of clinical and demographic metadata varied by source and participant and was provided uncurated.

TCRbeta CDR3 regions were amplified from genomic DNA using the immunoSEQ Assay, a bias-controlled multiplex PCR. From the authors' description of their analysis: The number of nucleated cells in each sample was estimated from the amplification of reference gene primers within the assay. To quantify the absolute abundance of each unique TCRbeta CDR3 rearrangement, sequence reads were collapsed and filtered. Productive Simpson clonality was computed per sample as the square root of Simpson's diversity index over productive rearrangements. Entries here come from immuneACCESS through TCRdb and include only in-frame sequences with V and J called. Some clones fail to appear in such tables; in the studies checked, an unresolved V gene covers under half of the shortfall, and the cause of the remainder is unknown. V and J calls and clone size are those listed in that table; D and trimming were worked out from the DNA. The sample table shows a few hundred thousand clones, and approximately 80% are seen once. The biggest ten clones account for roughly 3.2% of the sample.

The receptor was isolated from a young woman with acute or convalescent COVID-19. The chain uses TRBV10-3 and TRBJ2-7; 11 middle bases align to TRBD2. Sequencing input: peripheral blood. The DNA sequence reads TGTGCCATCAGTGAATTAGCGGGAGGGGACGAGCAGTACTTC. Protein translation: CAISELAGGDEQYF.